This entry lists 27 T cell receptor beta chains sequenced from one sample in a study of blood T cell repertoires in COVID-19. Generated by immunoSEQ multiplex PCR, the TCRdb table keeps only in-frame clones and is missing some. The data show approximately 200,000 clones, around 80% seen once. Sequencing was carried out using peripheral blood. Receptors originate from a woman aged 80 or older with COVID-19, enrolled during active disease.

This chain links TRBV5-4 with TRBJ2-7; 9 bases align to TRBD1. CDR3 length: 15 residues. Trimming took 3 bases from V and 0 from J; bases not matched to a gene: 4. Germline lookup yields CDR1 SGHNT and CDR2 YYREEE (reference sequence). Written as DNA, the CDR3 is TGTGCCAGCAGCTCCGGGACAGGGCCCTCCTACGAGCAGTACTTC. The encoded protein is CASSSGTGPSYEQYF.

The chain employs TRBV5-1 and TRBJ1-1, with a weak D call TRBD1 (5 bases). V lost 4 bases to trimming and J lost 0 bases, with 13 bases between them. Germline V CDR1 and CDR2: SGHRS, YFSETQ. CDR3 length equals 15 residues. The CDR3 here is CASSPGGGLNTEAFF. The CDR3 DNA reads TGCGCCAGCAGCCCGGGCGGGGGACTGAACACTGAAGCTTTCTTT.

This clone was detected once. This chain joins TRBV5-1 and TRBJ2-1; 7 nucleotides agree with TRBD2. Germline lookup yields CDR1 SGHRS and CDR2 YFSETQ. V was clipped by 4 bases and J by 8 bases; unmatched bases: 9. CDR3 length equals 14 residues. The CDR3: CASSDLRGGDEQFF. In nucleotides, the CDR3 is TGCGCCAGCAGCGATCTCCGGGGAGGGGATGAGCAGTTCTTC.

The chain combines TRBV9 with TRBJ1-2; 9 positions match TRBD1. V was clipped by 0 bases and J by 4 bases; unmatched bases: 4. The CDR3 sequence is 15 residues long. The germline V gene encodes CDR1 SGDLS and CDR2 YYNGEE. The CDR3 region has the DNA TGTGCCAGCAGCGTAGGAGGGGACAGGGCCTATGGCTACACCTTC. This sequence encodes CASSVGGDRAYGYTF. Looking up the rest from reference TRBV9 and TRBJ1-2 gives the full variable domain: DSGVTQTPKHLITATGQRVTLRCSPRSGDLSVYWYQQSLDQGLQFLIQYYNGEERAKGNILERFSAQQFPDLHSELNLSSLELGDSALYFCASSVGGDRAYGYTFGSGTRLTVV.

The table lists this clone with a count of one. The V call is TRBV20-1, the J call TRBJ1-2, with D unclear. The CDR3 spans 13 residues. The germline V gene has CDR1 DFQATT and CDR2 SNEGSKA (reference sequence). Deletions cut 3 bases from V and 4 bases from J, with 12 bases between. The CDR3 coding sequence is TGCAGTGCTAGTGCGGGGTCCCTCTATGGCTACACCTTC. Translating gives CSASAGSLYGYTF.

The J gene is TRBJ1-6, the V gene TRBV19; tentatively, D is TRBD1 (6 bases). V lost 3 bases to trimming and J lost 11 bases, with 11 bases between them. The CDR3 is 13 amino acids. CDR1 is LNHDA, CDR2 SQIVND, per germline (reference sequence). CDR3 protein: CASSIGGSAPLHF. CDR3 nucleotides: TGTGCCAGTAGTATTGGGGGCAGCGCACCCCTCCACTTT.

This rearrangement joins TRBV9 to TRBJ1-1, with TRBD1 as a possible D gene (6 bases). Trimming removed 4 bases at V and 5 bases at J, with 24 bases between. Germline V CDR1 and CDR2: SGDLS, YYNGEE. The CDR3 contains 17 residues. CDR3: CASSLKPTGQGLTEAFF. The CDR3 DNA is TGTGCCAGCAGCCTAAAACCTACGGGGCAGGGGTTGACTGAAGCTTTCTTT.

CDR3 sequence (DNA): TGTGCCAGCAGTTTTAACCCCGGAGAGACCCAGTACTTC. As protein: CASSFNPGETQYF. V gene TRBV28 combines with J gene TRBJ2-5; D is unclear. Trimming cost V 3 bases and J 4 bases, with 9 bases left between them. Germline loops: CDR1 MDHEN, CDR2 SYDVKM. The CDR3 is 13 residues long.

The rearrangement uses TRBV3-1 (or the pseudogene TRBV3-2) and TRBJ2-2; D gene ambiguous. Germline CDR1 and CDR2: LGHDT and YNNKEL (reference sequence). The CDR3 contains 13 residues. V was cut by 0 bases and J by 4 bases, with 3 bases left in between. The DNA of the CDR3 is TGTGCCAGCAGCCAAGATATCACCGGGGAGCTGTTTTTT. This encodes CASSQDITGELFF.

The V call is TRBV7-2, the J call TRBJ1-2, with D uncertain. V lost 1 base to trimming and J lost 8 bases, with 11 bases between them. Germline lookup yields CDR1 SGHTA and CDR2 FQGNSA. The CDR3 is 13 residues long. For the CDR3, the DNA is TGTGCCAGCAGCTTAGTAGCGTTAGGAGGCTACACCTTC. Its protein is CASSLVALGGYTF.

The chain carries TRBV5-1 and TRBJ2-2; a weak D match, TRBD1 (6 bases). V lost 1 base and J lost 0, with 13 bases in between. Germline V gene data show CDR1 as SGHRS and CDR2 as YFSETQ. The CDR3 runs 17 residues. The CDR3 sequence is CASSLTPDRSNTGELFF. CDR3 bases: TGCGCCAGCAGCTTGACCCCGGACAGATCGAACACCGGGGAGCTGTTTTTT.

The chain joins TRBV3-1 (or the pseudogene TRBV3-2) to TRBJ2-7; 7 nucleotides agree with TRBD2. The germline CDR1 and CDR2 sequences are LGHDT and YNNKEL (reference sequence). The CDR3 sequence is 15 residues long. Losses at the gene ends were 3 bases for V and 4 bases for J; bases not matched to a gene: 9. The CDR3 nucleotides read TGTGCCAGCAGCCAGGGTCTAGCGGAGGGGTACGAGCAGTACTTC. It specifies CASSQGLAEGYEQYF.

There are a few counts of this clone. The chain carries TRBV7-2 and TRBJ1-2; 7 bases are shared with TRBD1. Germline V gives CDR1 SGHTA, CDR2 FQGNSA. With 3 bases clipped from V and 7 bases from J, the junction kept 8 bases outside the gene matches. The CDR3 extends over 14 amino acids. The CDR3 sequence is CASSFPGQLSGYTF. The CDR3 DNA reads as TGTGCCAGCAGCTTTCCGGGACAGTTGAGTGGCTACACCTTC.

The J gene is TRBJ2-5, the V gene TRBV10-3; 9 bases agree with TRBD1. The V gene's germline CDR1 is ENHRY and CDR2 SYGVKD. The CDR3 loop spans 18 amino acids. Trimming took 0 bases from V and 5 from J; bases not matched to a gene: 13. CDR3 loop: CAISESGAGQGLEETQYF. DNA for the CDR3: TGTGCCATCAGTGAGTCGGGTGCTGGACAGGGGTTGGAGGAGACCCAGTACTTC.

This clone has just one count. The chain recombines TRBV7-2 with TRBJ2-3; 8 bases map to TRBD2. The CDR3 loop spans 14 amino acids. Germline CDR1 is SGHTA and CDR2 is FQGNSA. V was clipped by 6 bases and J by 8 bases; unmatched bases: 10. The CDR3 is CASRTSGPASTQYF. The CDR3 DNA reads TGTGCCAGCAGAACTAGCGGCCCCGCCTCTACGCAGTATTTT.

The chain joins TRBV19 to TRBJ1-1; 11 nucleotides line up with TRBD1. Germline-derived CDR1 and CDR2 are LNHDA and SQIVND (reference sequence). V shed 0 bases, J shed 1 base, and the junction held 7 bases outside the gene matches. This CDR3 is built from 18 residues. DNA for the CDR3: TGTGCCAGTAGTATAGATATCCCGGACAGGGGGCGGAACACTGAAGCTTTCTTT. It yields the protein CASSIDIPDRGRNTEAFF.

The V gene is TRBV19, the J gene TRBJ2-3; 7 bases match TRBD2. V dropped 6 bases and J dropped 0; count of bases not matched to a gene: 15. From germline, CDR1 is LNHDA and CDR2 SQIVND (reference sequence). The CDR3 totals 18 residues. The CDR3 reads CASRAHGLGRGSTDTQYF. CDR3 sequence (DNA): TGTGCCAGTAGGGCTCATGGACTAGGGCGGGGGAGCACAGATACGCAGTATTTT.

J is TRBJ2-3 and V is TRBV6-4; 12 bases match TRBD2. The V gene's germline CDR1 is MRHNA and CDR2 SNTAGT. The CDR3 runs 13 residues. Trimming at V came to 4 bases and at J to 13 bases, leaving 6 bases not matched to a gene. The chain's CDR3 is CASSALAGGQEYF. DNA for the CDR3: TGTGCCAGCAGTGCCCTAGCGGGGGGGCAGGAGTATTTT.

V is TRBV7-3 and J is TRBJ1-1, with D possibly TRBD1 on 6 matching bases. Germline V gene sequence: CDR1 SGHTA, CDR2 FQGTGA. V dropped 4 bases and J dropped 2 bases, with 8 bases sitting between them. The CDR3 is 13 residues long. The CDR3 loop is CASSSDSNTEAFF. The CDR3 coding sequence is TGTGCCAGCAGCTCGGACAGTAACACTGAAGCTTTCTTT. Filled out from reference TRBV7-3 and TRBJ1-1, the complete variable domain reads GAGVSQTPSNKVTEKGKYVELRCDPISGHTALYWYRQSLGQGPEFLIYFQGTGAADDSGLPNDRFFAVRPEGSVSTLKIQRTERGDSAVYLCASSSDSNTEAFFGQGTRLTVV.

The gene calls are TRBV2 and TRBJ1-6, with TRBD1 matching 7 bases. V was pared by 2 bases and J by 3 bases, with 1 base of the junction left unmatched. Germline V gene data show CDR1 as SNHLY and CDR2 as FYNNEI. The CDR3 consists of 15 residues. The DNA for the CDR3 is TGTGCCAGCAGTGAACAGGGGGGCTATAATTCACCCCTCCACTTT. Translating it yields CASSEQGGYNSPLHF.

This clone was picked up one time. The chain uses TRBV4-1 and TRBJ2-1, with 8 bases lining up with TRBD2. The CDR3 consists of 18 residues. The J segment lost 4 bases and the V segment lost 1 base, leaving 12 bases of the junction unmatched. Germline V gene data show CDR1 as MGHRA and CDR2 as YSYEKL. CDR3 sequence: CASSQVNPGGAGYNEQFF. DNA of the CDR3: TGCGCCAGCAGCCAAGTCAATCCCGGGGGGGCGGGTTACAATGAGCAGTTCTTC.

J is TRBJ2-5 and V is TRBV5-1; 10 nucleotides agree with TRBD2. From germline, CDR1 is SGHRS and CDR2 YFSETQ. The length of the CDR3 is 15 residues. J gave up 1 base and V 2 bases, and 2 bases lay outside the gene matches. The CDR3 bases are TGCGCCAGCAGCTTTAGCGGGGGGTTCCAAGAGACCCAGTACTTC. The encoded protein is CASSFSGGFQETQYF.

For the CDR3, the DNA is TGTGCCAGTAGTAGGGGGCTCGCCTATGGCTACACCTTC. Protein sequence: CASSRGLAYGYTF. This chain connects TRBV19 to TRBJ1-2, with D possibly TRBD1 on 6 matching bases. This CDR3 comprises 13 residues. Trimming stripped 4 bases from V and 4 bases from J, with 10 bases between. From germline, CDR1 is LNHDA and CDR2 SQIVND (reference sequence).

The V gene is TRBV7-8, the J gene TRBJ1-3; 8 bases match TRBD1. The germline V gene encodes CDR1 SGHVS and CDR2 FQNEAQ. The CDR3 extends over 14 amino acids. Trimming removed 3 bases from V and 8 bases from J; junction bases left unmatched: 6. The CDR3 region is CASSFQGAGDTIYF. The CDR3 DNA reads as TGTGCCAGCAGCTTTCAGGGGGCTGGTGACACCATATATTTT.

The genes are TRBV2 and TRBJ1-2; D is possibly TRBD1 (6 bases). The V gene lost 4 bases and the J gene lost 3 bases, with 9 bases spanning the gap. This CDR3 has 13 amino acids. Germline V CDR1 and CDR2: SNHLY, FYNNEI. The CDR3 DNA follows: TGTGCCAGCAGTGTGAACAGGGACTATGGCTACACCTTC. It encodes CASSVNRDYGYTF. The full variable domain, completed using reference TRBV2 and TRBJ1-2, is EPEVTQTPSHQVTQMGQEVILRCVPISNHLYFYWYRQILGQKVEFLVSFYNNEISEKSEIFDDQFSVERPDGSNFTLKIRSTKLEDSAMYFCASSVNRDYGYTFGSGTRLTVV.

The rearrangement links TRBV5-1 to TRBJ2-5; 7 positions agree with TRBD1. This CDR3 is built from 15 residues. J lost 2 bases, V lost 0 bases, and 4 bases had no gene match. Germline V gene sequence: CDR1 SGHRS, CDR2 YFSETQ. CDR3 sequence: CASSLAPGQQETQYF. CDR3 bases: TGCGCCAGCAGCTTGGCCCCGGGACAGCAAGAGACCCAGTACTTC. The variable domain in full, completed from reference TRBV5-1 and TRBJ2-5, reads KAGVTQTPRYLIKTRGQQVTLSCSPISGHRSVSWYQQTPGQGLQFLFEYFSETQRNKGNFPGRFSGRQFSNSRSEMNVSTLELGDSALYLCASSLAPGQQETQYFGPGTRLLVL.

This clone was detected ten times or more. This sequence joins TRBV2 and TRBJ2-1; 11 bases match TRBD2. CDR3 length: 16 amino acids. V lost 6 bases and J lost 6; bases outside the gene matches: 10. Germline CDR1 reads SNHLY; CDR2 reads FYNNEI. The CDR3 spells CASSHLTSGGRNEQFF. As DNA, the CDR3 is TGTGCCAGCAGCCACCTTACTAGCGGGGGCCGCAATGAGCAGTTCTTC. Full variable domain (remainder filled in from reference TRBV2 and TRBJ2-1): EPEVTQTPSHQVTQMGQEVILRCVPISNHLYFYWYRQILGQKVEFLVSFYNNEISEKSEIFDDQFSVERPDGSNFTLKIRSTKLEDSAMYFCASSHLTSGGRNEQFFGPGTRLTVL.